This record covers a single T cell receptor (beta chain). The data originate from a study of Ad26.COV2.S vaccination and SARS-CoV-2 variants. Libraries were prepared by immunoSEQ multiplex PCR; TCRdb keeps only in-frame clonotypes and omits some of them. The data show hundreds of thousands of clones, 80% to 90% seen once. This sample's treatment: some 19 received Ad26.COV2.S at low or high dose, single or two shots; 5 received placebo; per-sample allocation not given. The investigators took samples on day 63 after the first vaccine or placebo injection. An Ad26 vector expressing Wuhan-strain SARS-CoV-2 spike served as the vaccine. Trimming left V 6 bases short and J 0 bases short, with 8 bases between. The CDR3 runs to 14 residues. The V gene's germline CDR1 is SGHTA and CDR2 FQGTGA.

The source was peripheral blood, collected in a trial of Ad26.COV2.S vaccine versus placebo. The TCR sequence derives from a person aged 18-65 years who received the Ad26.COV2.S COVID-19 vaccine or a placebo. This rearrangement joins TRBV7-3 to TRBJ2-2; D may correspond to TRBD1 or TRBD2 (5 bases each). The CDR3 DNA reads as TGTGCCAGCAGAATGGGACCGAACACCGGGGAGCTGTTTTTT. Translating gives CASRMGPNTGELFF.